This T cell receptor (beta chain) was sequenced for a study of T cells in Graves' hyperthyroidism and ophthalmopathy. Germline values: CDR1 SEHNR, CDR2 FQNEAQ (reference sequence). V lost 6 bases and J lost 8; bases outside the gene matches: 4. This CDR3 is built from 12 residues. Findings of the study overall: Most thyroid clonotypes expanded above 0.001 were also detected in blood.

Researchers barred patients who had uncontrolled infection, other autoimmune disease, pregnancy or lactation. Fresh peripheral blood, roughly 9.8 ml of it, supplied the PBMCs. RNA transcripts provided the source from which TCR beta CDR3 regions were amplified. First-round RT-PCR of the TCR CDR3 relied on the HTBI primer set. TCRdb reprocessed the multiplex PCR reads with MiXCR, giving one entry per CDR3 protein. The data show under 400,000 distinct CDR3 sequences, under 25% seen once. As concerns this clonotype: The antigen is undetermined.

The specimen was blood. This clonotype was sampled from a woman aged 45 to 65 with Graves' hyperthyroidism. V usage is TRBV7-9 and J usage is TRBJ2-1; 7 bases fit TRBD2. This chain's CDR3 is CASSPAGDEQFF. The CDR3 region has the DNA TGTGCCAGCAGTCCGGCGGGAGATGAGCAGTTCTTC.